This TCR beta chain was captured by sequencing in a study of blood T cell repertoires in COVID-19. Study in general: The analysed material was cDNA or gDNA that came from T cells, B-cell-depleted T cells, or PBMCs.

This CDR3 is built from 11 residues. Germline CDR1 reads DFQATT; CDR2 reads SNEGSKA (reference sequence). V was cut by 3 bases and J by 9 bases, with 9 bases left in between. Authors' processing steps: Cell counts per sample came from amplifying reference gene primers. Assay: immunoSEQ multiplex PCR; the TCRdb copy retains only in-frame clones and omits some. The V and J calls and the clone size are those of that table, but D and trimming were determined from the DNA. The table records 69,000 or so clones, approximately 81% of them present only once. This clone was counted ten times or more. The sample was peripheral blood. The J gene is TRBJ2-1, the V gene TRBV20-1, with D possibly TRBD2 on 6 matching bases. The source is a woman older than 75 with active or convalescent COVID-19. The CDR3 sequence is CSASGSSEQFF. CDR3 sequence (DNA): TGCAGTGCTAGCGGGAGTAGTGAGCAGTTCTTC.